This TCR beta chain was obtained from a study of shared clonotypes between healthy human individuals (dated by TCRdb to between 2020 and 2021). Context from the whole study: Three men and a couple of women, aged 18 to 49 years, made up the cohort. For each donor, CD4 naive and CD4 memory were each run on three plates, CD8 naive on two plates, and CD8 memory on one plate. Blood TCR repertoires of about 5 healthy adults were deeply sequenced to estimate repertoire size and the extent of clonotype sharing between individuals. To increase sequencing depth and limit assay-specific biases, different laboratories used diverse techniques to prepare libraries and sequence TCR repertoires. Each donor's leukapheresis produced roughly between roughly 0.85 and 10 billion PBMCs. Summary of the overall study and its limitations: Compared with non-shared clonotypes, the clonotypes found in all four sorted-subset donors had higher generation probabilities. Pairwise subsampling indicated that sequencing depth was expected to affect the degree of clonotype sharing among donors. When a handful of donors were compared, the shared fraction of clonotypes was about 5.2% for naive CD4, roughly 3.3% for naive CD8, about 2.4% for memory CD4, and 0.35% to 0.4% for memory CD8. Sampling was restricted to blood, and TCR repertoires in tissues likely differ from the TCR repertoires found in blood. Naive subsets generally had larger estimated clonotype richness than memory subsets. The small number of donors limited the genetic and exposure-history diversity represented. Incomplete sequencing was indicated by rarefaction of sorted-subset datasets, despite the large sequencing depth.

Using the deep immunoSEQ assay, TCR CDR3 regions were amplified from genomic DNA by multiplex PCR. For each cell subset, the extracted genomic DNA was distributed evenly across all wells of several immunoSEQ 96-well plates, and each plate served as one replicate. Each replicate PCR for sorted subsets received roughly 0.2 ug genomic DNA, equal to some 32,000 T cell genomes. Purified libraries were quantified with a Qubit 3.0 fluorometer, sized on a Bioanalyzer 2100, and re-quantified with the KAPA Library Quantification kit. A separate single-read 150-cycle Illumina NextSeq 550 flow cell was used to sequence each immunoSEQ 96-well plate. Processing in the source paper ran as follows. Because the immunoSEQ output held only junctional sequences and lacked quality scores, the filtering could not match the filtering applied to full-length reads. To assign V/J genes and CDR3, sequences were annotated against IMGT germline references using PyIR, a Python wrapper for IgBLAST v1.9. Reads were removed for weak V/J assignments (E-value above 1e-6), missing CDR3, stop codons, out-of-frame junctions, or ambiguous translated residues. A V3J clonotype was defined by an identical inferred V gene, J gene, and CDR3 amino acid sequence. The percentage overlap between two repertoires was calculated by dividing the number of shared unique clonotypes by the size of the smaller repertoire. Repertoire richness was assessed with RTK rarefaction, the Chao1 estimator, and Recon v2.1 estimates of unobserved clonotypes. Generation probabilities for all TCRbeta clonotypes obtained by the gDNA method from a few donors were computed using OLGA. Imported from immuneACCESS, the table was reduced by TCRdb to in-frame sequences with V and J called. These copies leave out some clones; in studies compared against another copy, an unresolved V gene accounts for under half, and the cause of the remainder is not known. The V and J calls and clone size were taken over from that table, and D and trimming were inferred from the DNA. For this sample the table gives 2 million to 2.5 million clones, of which about 95% were detected only once. The ten top clones hold about 1.1% of the sample.

CD8 naive samples consisted of CD45RO-negative cells that were positively selected for CCR7, yielding a CD45RA+CCR7+ population without TemRA cells. Healthy HIV-negative adults with no recently reported acute infections or vaccinations were included as donors. Only Caucasian adults living in Nashville, Tennessee, USA were represented among the donors. After blood collection by leukapheresis, PBMCs were isolated using Ficoll-Histopaque density gradient centrifugation and then cryopreserved in the vapor phase of liquid nitrogen. Purity and quantity of every magnetically sorted T cell population were checked by analytical flow cytometry. From each sorted fraction, genomic DNA was isolated and quantified by UV absorbance on a Nanodrop 2000c. Turning to this clone: No cognate antigen has been identified for it. Base qualities are not recorded, but no much larger clone differs from it by a single base.

Reading the germline V gene gives CDR1 SQVTM and CDR2 ANQGSEA. The V end gives up 2 bases and the J end 6 bases, leaving 1 base in the junction not matched to a gene. Reading from cysteine to phenylalanine, the CDR3 counts 12 amino acids. The kept DNA is CDR3 alone, 36 bases in frame from the first base. The sample taken for sequencing was naive CD8+ T cells sorted from blood. This sample's cell subset or site label indicates: CD45RA+CCR7+. This TCR came from a man younger than 30 in good health. The chain employs TRBV29-1 and TRBJ2-1, and 7 junctional nucleotides match TRBD1. The nucleotide sequence is TGCAGCGTTGAATCAGGGGGCAATGAGCAGTTCTTC. This gives the protein CSVESGGNEQFF.